This paragraph covers one T cell receptor (beta chain) sequence. An even split of each subset's genomic DNA across several immunoSEQ plates was performed. Sequencing used immunoSEQ multiplex PCR; TCRdb keeps in-frame clones, though not all of them. This table holds roughly 720,000 clones, less than 95% found once. This sample was included in a study of shared clonotypes between healthy human individuals. Per the germline V gene, CDR1 is SGHAT and CDR2 is FQNNGV. The V end was cut by 6 bases, the J end by 11 bases, with 15 bases between. The CDR3 sequence is 12 residues long. Source material: memory CD8+ T cells from PBMCs. As to subset: CD45RO+ cells pooled with CCR7-negative TemRA cells. V gene TRBV11-2 combines with J gene TRBJ2-3; TRBD1 might be the D (6 bases). This clonotype was obtained from a man between 18 and 35 years old in good health. Some clones in this sample may be carry-over from other donors' samples. The CDR3 DNA is TGTGCCAGCAGTCCTCCGGGACACCGGCAGTATTTT. Protein product: CASSPPGHRQYF.